Presented here are 28 T cell receptor beta chains from one specimen sequenced in a study of blood T cell repertoires in COVID-19. Sequenced by immunoSEQ multiplex PCR; TCRdb stores in-frame clones only, minus some. Of 130,000 or so clones listed, roughly 90% are singletons. Sequenced material: peripheral blood. These receptors came from a human donor with COVID-19, enrolled during active disease. The donor label of this sample is uncertain.

The chain is built from TRBV25-1 and TRBJ1-5; tentatively, D is TRBD1 (5 bases). Germline assignment: CDR1 MGHDK and CDR2 SYGVNS. The CDR3 is made up of 14 amino acids. Deletions cut 3 bases from V and 5 bases from J, with 11 bases between. Here the CDR3 reads CASSEAGYDQPQHF. The CDR3 nucleotides are TGTGCCAGCAGTGAGGCAGGGTACGATCAGCCCCAGCATTTT. Based on the CDR3 plus reference TRBV25-1 and TRBJ1-5, the full variable domain is EADIYQTPRYLVIGTGKKITLECSQTMGHDKMYWYQQDPGMELHLIHYSYGVNSTEKGDLSSESTVSRIRTEHFPLTLESARPSHTSQYLCASSEAGYDQPQHFGDGTRLSIL.

J is TRBJ2-5 and V is TRBV28; 8 bases fit TRBD2. The junction had 4 bases not matched to a gene; V was cut back by 1 base and J by 3 bases. This CDR3 comprises 15 residues. CDR1 is MDHEN, CDR2 SYDVKM, per germline. This CDR3 reads CASSLSGGVEETQYF. DNA of the CDR3: TGTGCCAGCAGTTTATCGGGAGGGGTGGAAGAGACCCAGTACTTC.

The chain links TRBV11-3 to TRBJ1-2; a possible D gene is TRBD1 (5 bases). Germline lookup yields CDR1 SGHNT and CDR2 YENEEA. CDR3 length equals 14 residues. Trimming cost V 5 bases and J 1 base, with 11 bases left between them. DNA for the CDR3: TGTGCCAGCAGCCCCGGGGGGGTTAACTATGGCTACACCTTC. The encoded protein is CASSPGGVNYGYTF.

This clone was seen just once. CDR3 protein: CASSTLAGVNYNEQFF. The DNA for the CDR3 is TGTGCCAGCAGCACTCTAGCGGGAGTAAACTACAATGAGCAGTTCTTC. This sequence joins TRBV11-2 and TRBJ2-1; 10 bases are shared with TRBD2. The germline CDR1 and CDR2 sequences are SGHAT and FQNNGV. This CDR3 has 16 residues. V dropped 5 bases and J dropped 3; count of bases not matched to a gene: 7.

This sequence joins TRBV25-1 and TRBJ2-7; 9 bases line up with TRBD1. This CDR3 region has 14 residues. V was pared by 4 bases and J by 2 bases, with 3 bases of the junction left unmatched. CDR1 is MGHDK, CDR2 SYGVNS, per germline. The CDR3 reads CASSGTGVAYEQYF. CDR3 sequence (DNA): TGTGCCAGCAGTGGGACAGGGGTGGCCTACGAGCAGTACTTC.

This rearrangement joins TRBV18 to TRBJ2-1, with TRBD2 identical over 9 bases. The CDR3 runs 15 residues. V gave up 5 bases and J gave up 6 bases; unmatched junction bases: 8. The germline gives CDR1 KGHSH, CDR2 LQKENI. The CDR3 DNA sequence: TGTGCCAGCTCATCAAACTCGGGACTAGCCAATGAGCAGTTCTTC. This encodes CASSSNSGLANEQFF.

This sequence joins TRBV18 and TRBJ2-2; 10 nucleotides align to TRBD2. Germline trimming cut 2 bases from V and 1 base from J; bases unmatched to any gene: 4. CDR1 KGHSH and CDR2 LQKENI come from the germline V gene. The CDR3 has 17 amino acids. The CDR3, as DNA: TGTGCCAGCTCACCAGGACTAGCGGCGGAGAACACCGGGGAGCTGTTTTTT. Its translation is CASSPGLAAENTGELFF.

The rearrangement uses TRBV4-2 and TRBJ2-2; 7 bases line up with TRBD2. This CDR3 is built from 14 residues. J gave up 6 bases and V 3 bases, and 4 bases lay outside the gene matches. Per germline, CDR1 LGHNA and CDR2 YNFKEQ. The DNA of the CDR3 is TGTGCCAGCAGCCAGGGGGGGTCGGCCGGGGAGCTGTTTTTT. Its protein is CASSQGGSAGELFF.

This chain joins TRBV3-1 (or the pseudogene TRBV3-2) and TRBJ1-3; weak D call: TRBD1 (5 bases). Germline CDR1 reads LGHDT; CDR2 reads YNNKEL (reference sequence). The length of the CDR3 is 13 residues. Trimming took 6 bases from V and 4 from J, leaving 10 bases between them. CDR3 nucleotides: TGTGCCAGCAGTCGGGGGGTAGGAAACACCATATATTTT. Translated: CASSRGVGNTIYF.

The V call is TRBV18, the J call TRBJ1-1, with TRBD1 matching 9 bases. Losses at the gene ends were 2 bases for V and 4 bases for J; bases not matched to a gene: 11. CDR1 and CDR2 from the germline V gene are KGHSH and LQKENI. This CDR3 contains 17 residues. CDR3 nucleotides: TGTGCCAGCTCACCAAGGACAGGGGCCAACCTGGGCACTGAAGCTTTCTTT. It codes for CASSPRTGANLGTEAFF.

The chain carries TRBV28 and TRBJ2-2; 8 bases align to TRBD1. CDR3 length: 15 amino acids. J was trimmed by 5 bases and V by 3 bases; bases with no gene match: 5. Germline CDR1 is MDHEN and CDR2 is SYDVKM. CDR3 region: CASSLDRVRTGELFF. The CDR3 DNA reads as TGTGCCAGCAGTTTGGACAGGGTACGGACCGGGGAGCTGTTTTTT. The complete variable domain, with remaining parts taken from reference TRBV28 and TRBJ2-2, reads DVKVTQSSRYLVKRTGEKVFLECVQDMDHENMFWYRQDPGLGLRLIYFSYDVKMKEKGDIPEGYSVSREKKERFSLILESASTNQTSMYLCASSLDRVRTGELFFGEGSRLTVL.

The chain employs TRBV6-5 and TRBJ1-6; no clear D. Between the trimmed V and J ends, which lost 2 bases and 7 bases, there was a span of 6 bases. Per the germline V gene, CDR1 is MNHEY and CDR2 is SVGAGI. The CDR3 covers 13 residues. CDR3 in amino acids: CASSYRENSPLHF. Written as DNA, the CDR3 is TGTGCCAGCAGTTACAGGGAGAATTCACCCCTCCACTTT.

The chain uses TRBV6-4 and TRBJ2-3, with 10 bases that match TRBD2. V gave up 10 bases and J gave up 5 bases; unmatched junction bases: 9. This CDR3 comprises 14 residues. The germline V gene has CDR1 MRHNA and CDR2 SNTAGT. The CDR3 loop reads CATSGGVGGDTQYF. The CDR3 nucleotides are TGTGCCACCAGCGGGGGGGTTGGTGGAGATACGCAGTATTTT.

This chain uses TRBV11-2 with TRBJ1-6, with unresolved D. Germline CDR1 and CDR2: SGHAT and FQNNGV. Trimming took off 1 base at V and 7 bases at J, with 14 bases between the two ends. The CDR3 runs 16 residues. The CDR3 DNA reads as TGTGCCAGCAGCTTAGCCTCAGGCAGTATGAATTCACCCCTCCACTTT. Protein product: CASSLASGSMNSPLHF.

The gene calls are TRBV30 and TRBJ1-5; D call uncertain. The CDR3 has 13 amino acids. Germline lookup yields CDR1 GTSNPN and CDR2 SVGIG (reference sequence). Between the trimmed V and J ends, which lost 3 bases and 7 bases, there was a span of 13 bases. This CDR3 reads CAWSREPGQPQHF. In DNA form, the CDR3 reads TGTGCCTGGAGCCGGGAGCCTGGACAGCCCCAGCATTTT.

This chain uses TRBV21-1 with TRBJ1-3. TRBV21-1 is classified as a pseudogene. The CDR3 has 15 residues. In DNA form, the CDR3 reads TGTGCCAGCAGCAAAGCAGGAGGGTACGGAAACACCATATATTTT. Translating it yields CASSKAGGYGNTIYF.

The rearrangement joins TRBV11-3 to TRBJ2-1; 10 nucleotides align to TRBD1. The CDR3 spans 15 residues. CDR1 is SGHNT, CDR2 YENEEA, per germline. V gave up 5 bases and J gave up 3 bases; unmatched junction bases: 4. Here the CDR3 DNA reads TGTGCCAGCAGCCCCAGGACAGGGGGCTACAATGAGCAGTTCTTC. Protein product: CASSPRTGGYNEQFF.

This rearrangement joins TRBV12-5 to TRBJ1-2, with D perhaps matching TRBD1 (5 bases). Germline V gene data show CDR1 as LGHNT and CDR2 as FRNRAP. The CDR3 extends over 15 amino acids. CDR3 loop: CPTKGIRGGPYGYTF. The CDR3 coding sequence is TGTCCGACTAAAGGCATTCGGGGGGGTCCTTATGGCTACACCTTC.

The chain joins TRBV3-1 (or the pseudogene TRBV3-2) to TRBJ2-7; 12 nucleotides align to TRBD2. The CDR3 has 16 amino acids. Trimming at V came to 3 bases and at J to 2 bases, leaving 5 bases not matched to a gene. CDR1 and CDR2 from the germline V gene are LGHDT and YNNKEL (reference sequence). The CDR3 sequence is CASSQETSGGPYEQYF. For the CDR3, the DNA is TGTGCCAGCAGCCAGGAGACTAGCGGGGGACCCTACGAGCAGTACTTC.

The chain links TRBV5-1 to TRBJ1-1, with D possibly matching TRBD1 (5 bases). The CDR3 is made up of 14 amino acids. The ends were cut back, 5 bases at V and 4 bases at J, with 15 bases in the middle. Germline CDR1 and CDR2: SGHRS and YFSETQ. CDR3: CASRPQGLGTEAFF. For the CDR3, the DNA is TGCGCCAGCAGACCTCAGGGTCTGGGCACTGAAGCTTTCTTT. Full variable domain (missing parts from reference TRBV5-1 and TRBJ1-1): KAGVTQTPRYLIKTRGQQVTLSCSPISGHRSVSWYQQTPGQGLQFLFEYFSETQRNKGNFPGRFSGRQFSNSRSEMNVSTLELGDSALYLCASRPQGLGTEAFFGQGTRLTVV.

The chain combines TRBV5-5 with TRBJ1-2; possible D gene TRBD1, 6 bases. Trimming cost V 2 bases and J 5 bases, with 13 bases left between them. The CDR3 is made up of 14 amino acids. Germline loops: CDR1 SGHKS, CDR2 YYEKEE (reference sequence). In DNA form, the CDR3 reads TGTGCCAGCAGCTTCGGCGCAGGGGAGTATGGCTACACCTTC. This sequence encodes CASSFGAGEYGYTF.

The chain joins TRBV2 to TRBJ1-6, with D tentatively TRBD1 (6 bases). Trimming removed 1 base from V and 16 bases from J, with 14 bases in between. In germline, CDR1 is SNHLY, CDR2 FYNNEI. There are 13 residues in the CDR3. In DNA, the CDR3 is TGTGCCAGCAGTGAAGATGGGACCCAGGGGCTCCACTTT. Translating it yields CASSEDGTQGLHF.

The chain combines TRBV6-1 with TRBJ2-3, with 12 bases identical to TRBD2. Germline V lookup: CDR1 MNHNS, CDR2 SASEGT. The trim removed 4 bases at V and 4 bases at J, leaving 9 bases unmatched. The CDR3 is made up of 17 amino acids. DNA for the CDR3: TGTGCCAGCAGTGCTTTACCACTAGCGGGGGGAGCAGATACGCAGTATTTT. Its protein is CASSALPLAGGADTQYF.

V is TRBV5-6 and J is TRBJ1-5; possibly TRBD1 for D (5 bases). Germline V CDR1 and CDR2: SGHDT, YYEEEE. The ends were cut back, 3 bases at V and 4 bases at J, with 8 bases in the middle. This CDR3 is built from 13 residues. In DNA form, the CDR3 reads TGTGCCAGCAGCTCAGGGAATAATCAGCCCCAGCATTTT. Translated: CASSSGNNQPQHF.

This chain connects TRBV2 to TRBJ1-1; TRBD1 agrees at 8 bases. Trimming took 4 bases from V and 5 from J; bases not matched to a gene: 6. This CDR3 spans 14 amino acids. Germline lookup yields CDR1 SNHLY and CDR2 FYNNEI. In nucleotides, the CDR3 is TGTGCCAGCAGTGCGGGACAGGTCCGTACTGAAGCTTTCTTT. Its translation is CASSAGQVRTEAFF. The whole variable domain, remainder taken from reference TRBV2 and TRBJ1-1, is EPEVTQTPSHQVTQMGQEVILRCVPISNHLYFYWYRQILGQKVEFLVSFYNNEISEKSEIFDDQFSVERPDGSNFTLKIRSTKLEDSAMYFCASSAGQVRTEAFFGQGTRLTVV.

The chain uses TRBV15 and TRBJ1-1, with D maybe TRBD1 (5 bases). Germline V gene data show CDR1 as LNHNV and CDR2 as YYDKDF (reference sequence). This CDR3 has 15 amino acids. V was shortened by 0 bases and J by 1 base, with 9 bases between the two germline ends. CDR3 sequence: CATSRDPGGNTEAFF. CDR3 coding DNA: TGTGCCACCAGCAGAGATCCCGGGGGGAACACTGAAGCTTTCTTT.

The chain combines TRBV5-5 with TRBJ2-5, with TRBD1 matching 9 bases. The junction had 8 bases not matched to a gene; V was cut back by 3 bases and J by 5 bases. Germline V gives CDR1 SGHKS, CDR2 YYEKEE (reference sequence). There are 15 residues in the CDR3. CDR3 protein: CASSSTGTGRETQYF. In DNA form, the CDR3 reads TGTGCCAGCAGCTCAACCGGGACAGGGCGTGAGACCCAGTACTTC.

The chain employs TRBV27 and TRBJ1-1; 9 nucleotides match TRBD1. Per the germline V gene, CDR1 is MNHEY and CDR2 is SMNVEV (reference sequence). The CDR3 is 16 amino acids. With 6 bases clipped from V and 7 bases from J, the junction kept 15 bases outside the gene matches. The CDR3 here is CASRSQRGTGNFEAFF. CDR3 sequence (DNA): TGTGCCAGCAGAAGCCAACGCGGGACAGGGAATTTTGAAGCTTTCTTT.